Listed here is a single TCR beta chain. Its antigen remains unidentified. This sample is part of a study of CD8+ T cells in alopecia areata. Treatment noted: oral pan-JAK inhibitor, 5-10 mg twice daily. Notes on the study in general: Lesional scalp exceeded normal scalp in clonality, especially in alopecia totalis/universalis.

Sequencing templates came from extracted RNA that was reverse transcribed into cDNA. Some clones are missing from TCRdb's copy, which holds only in-frame ones; the method was immunoSEQ multiplex PCR. This sample yields fewer than 100,000 clones, of which just over 70% are seen a single time; roughly 17% belongs to the top ten. The starting material was CD8+ T cells sorted from blood, obtained at week 44, from a patient treated with tofacitinib. The sequence was collected from a human donor with alopecia areata.

The CDR3 coding sequence is TGTGCCATCAGTGGGATGGCAAGCAGCACAGATACGCAGTATTTT. Amino acid sequence: CAISGMASSTDTQYF. The V gene is TRBV10-3, the J gene TRBJ2-3; D is undetermined. CDR3 size: 15 residues. V lost 4 bases and J lost 0, with 11 bases in between. Germline assignment: CDR1 ENHRY and CDR2 SYGVKD.